This T cell receptor beta chain is drawn from a study of blood T cells in healthy people across ages. The study's findings and limits: Older age coincided with a roughly linear decline in TCR beta diversity per million T cells.

Germline CDR1 is SNHLY and CDR2 is FYNNEI. The CDR3 consists of 13 residues. In this sample, this clonotype turned up a few times. What it binds is not known. Combining a sample-barcoded 5' primer with a J-beta primer mix, a second PCR ran for 7 to 11 cycles. Via MiXCR, TCRdb re-called the 5' RACE reads, giving one row per CDR3 protein. Of about 1.4 million distinct CDR3 sequences in the sample, around 55% are singletons; the top ten hold over 5.5%. The sequencing input was blood. The receptor's source is a man younger than 35 in good health. The chain is built from TRBV2 and TRBJ2-5; weak D call: TRBD1 (6 bases). The DNA end favors TRBJ2-7, so the J call may be wrong. The chain's CDR3 is CASRTGIPYEQYF. The DNA of the CDR3 is TGTGCCAGCAGAACAGGGATACCCTACGAGCAGTACTTC.